This T cell receptor (beta chain) comes out of a study of T-cell memory formation after mild COVID-19. Study as a whole: Clusters of TCRs were largely donor specific. Study results and limitations: Clones that got smaller from day 15 to 85 had even CD4/CD8, while clones growing later tipped toward CD4+.

With respect to this clonotype: No antigen is known for it.

5'RACE primed from the constant segment yielded TCR alpha and TCR beta cDNA libraries bearing sample barcodes and UMIs. TCRdb re-analysed the 5' RACE reads in MiXCR, keeping a single row per CDR3 protein. The sample shows under 550,000 distinct CDR3 sequences, approximately 18% of them seen only once. The TCR comes from an adult woman who had mild COVID-19 (a few samples of this study predate the infection). Cell type and time point are not known. Sequencing was carried out using PBMCs or a T cell subset sorted from them (not recorded which).

This CDR3 reads CASSLMRQVADTQYF. For the CDR3, the DNA is TGTGCCAGCAGCTTGATGAGACAGGTGGCAGATACGCAGTATTTT. The chain combines TRBV5-5 with TRBJ2-3; TRBD1 is a possible D gene (6 bases). Between the trimmed V and J ends, which lost 1 base and 4 bases, there was a span of 13 bases. In germline, CDR1 is SGHKS, CDR2 YYEKEE (reference sequence). The CDR3 has 15 amino acids.